Sequencing of this TCR beta chain was carried out in a study of tumor T cells in aggressive B-cell lymphoma. Here immunoSEQ multiplex PCR was the method, and the copy in TCRdb shows in-frame clones only, minus some. This repertoire shows 2,000 to 2,500 clones, 86% found once; its top ten account for roughly 19%. This CDR3 spans 15 amino acids. Germline CDR1 is SNHLY and CDR2 is FYNNEI. The V end was cut by 2 bases, the J end by 3 bases, with 11 bases between. The sequence was collected from an adult with diffuse large B cell lymphoma. The chain recombines TRBV2 with TRBJ1-5; a weak D match, TRBD1 (6 bases). Input material: tumor tissue. CDR3 in DNA: TGTGCCAGCAGTGAAAGGGGGATATTCAATCAGCCCCAGCATTTT. It encodes CASSERGIFNQPQHF.